This T cell receptor beta chain was sequenced during a study of blood T cell repertoires in COVID-19. Study details: The samples span acute and convalescent COVID-19 from the United States, Italy and Spain. Sources were T cells, B-cell-depleted T cells, or PBMCs; the material itself was cDNA or gDNA.

Authors' analysis steps: For nucleated cells, counts were estimated from reference gene primer amplification. Measured with immunoSEQ multiplex PCR; TCRdb has only the in-frame clones, and not every one. The V and J calls and clone size are taken from that table; D and trimming were inferred from the DNA. This table has about 45,000 clones, 70% to 85% appearing once. This CDR3 comprises 15 residues. Germline CDR1 reads SGHTS; CDR2 reads YDEGEE. V was clipped by 8 bases and J by 5 bases, with 19 bases between them. This clone is a singleton in its sample. This clonotype was sampled from a woman aged 80 or over with acute or convalescent COVID-19. The chain is built from TRBV5-8 and TRBJ2-2; tentatively, D is TRBD2 (7 bases). The sequenced material came from peripheral blood. In nucleotides, the CDR3 is TGTGCCAGGACAAACAGGGAGGGATATACCGGGGAGCTGTTTTTT. This sequence encodes CARTNREGYTGELFF.